This is a list of T cell receptor beta chains from one sample in a study of breast tumors, draining lymph nodes, adjacent tissues. TCRdb re-derived calls from the multiplex PCR reads in MiXCR, one entry per CDR3 protein. The sample yields about 230,000 distinct CDR3 sequences, about 32% seen once. The sequenced sample consisted of axillary lymph node tissue. The receptors derive from a female donor with breast cancer. Some clones in this sample may be carry-over from other donors' samples. The CDR3 runs from the conserved cysteine through the conserved F or W. A D gene is named only where the DNA matches it firmly. Some rows have no size entry. The others give once, few or many, or a class for an expanded clone.

TRBJ2-1,TRBV5-1,TRBD2,NA,CASSLATSGPNEQFF,TGCGCCAGCAGCTTAGCGACTAGCGGGCCTAATGAGCAGTTCTTC
TRBJ2-7,TRBV20-1,TRBD1,many,CSARRPRGWEQYF,TGCAGTGCTAGAAGGCCCAGGGGGTGGGAGCAGTACTTC
TRBJ2-3,TRBV5-1,NA,NA,CASSLDLGSTDTQYF,TGCGCCAGCAGCTTGGATCTGGGGAGCACAGATACGCAGTATTTT
TRBJ2-1,TRBV19,TRBD1,many,CASSIRQGDPRSQFF,TGTGCCAGTAGTATAAGGCAGGGGGATCCGAGATCCCAGTTCTTC
TRBJ1-4,TRBV20-1,TRBD1,NA,CSARRGGQGAANEKLFF,TGCAGTGCCCGGAGGGGGGGACAGGGAGCGGCTAATGAAAAACTGTTTTTT
TRBJ1-4,TRBV20-1,TRBD1,many,CSAPRLGQYNEKLFF,TGCAGTGCGCCGAGGTTGGGACAGTATAATGAAAAACTGTTTTTT
TRBJ2-7,TRBV14,NA,many,CASSHAYEQYF,TGTGCCAGCAGCCATGCATACGAGCAGTACTTC
TRBJ1-2,TRBV28,NA,few,CASSLGGQHYGYTF,TGTGCCAGCAGTTTAGGAGGGCAACACTATGGCTACACCTTC
TRBJ2-5,TRBV7-7,TRBD1,many,CASSLQGTYQETQYF,TGTGCTAGCAGCTTACAGGGGACGTACCAAGAGACCCAGTACTTC
TRBJ2-6,TRBV27,NA,few,CASRQKLHSSGANVLTF,TGTGCCAGCAGACAAAAACTTCATAGCTCTGGGGCCAACGTCCTGACTTTC
TRBJ2-2,TRBV24-1,NA,many,CATSDRGSDGELFF,TGTGCCACCAGTGATAGGGGGTCGGACGGGGAGCTGTTTTTT
TRBJ2-3,TRBV14,NA,many,CASSPHLTGDTQYF,TGTGCCAGCAGCCCCCACCTAACTGGGGATACGCAGTATTTT
TRBJ2-2,TRBV6-1,NA,few,CASRPAPRAGELFF,TGTGCCAGCAGGCCGGCGCCCAGGGCCGGGGAGCTGTTTTTT
TRBJ2-7,TRBV14,NA,NA,CASSPVAGTYEQYF,TGTGCCAGCAGCCCCGTGGCGGGTACCTACGAGCAGTACTTC
TRBJ1-5,TRBV18,NA,many,CASSPPPGYSNQPQHF,TGTGCCAGCTCACCACCGCCAGGATATAGCAATCAGCCCCAGCATTTT
TRBJ2-5,TRBV20-1,NA,NA,CSATPALRETQYF,TGCAGTGCTACCCCAGCCCTTCGAGAGACCCAGTACTTC
TRBJ2-3,TRBV3-1,NA,NA,CASSPKGRGTDMQYF,TGTGCCAGCAGCCCCAAAGGACGGGGCACAGATATGCAGTATTTT
TRBJ2-3,TRBV29-1,NA,once,CSVTTGRTDTQYF,TGCAGCGTCACCACAGGGCGCACAGATACGCAGTATTTT
TRBJ1-2,TRBV4-3,TRBD1,many,CASSQSITRDSGYTF,TGCGCCAGCAGCCAAAGCATTACCCGGGACAGTGGCTACACCTTC
TRBJ1-2,TRBV6-2/TRBV6-3,TRBD1,many,CASSYFRTGDGDGYTF,TGTGCCAGCAGTTACTTCCGTACAGGGGACGGGGACGGCTACACCTTC
TRBJ2-3,TRBV6-2/TRBV6-3,NA,NA,CASSYPTPDTQYF,TGTGCCAGCAGTTACCCCACCCCAGATACGCAGTATTTT
TRBJ2-1,TRBV9,TRBD2,many,CASSVLAGSYNEQFF,TGTGCCAGCAGCGTACTAGCGGGCTCCTACAATGAGCAGTTCTTC
TRBJ1-1,TRBV20-1,NA,many,CSVPQGNTEAFF,TGCAGTGTTCCACAGGGGAACACTGAAGCTTTCTTT
TRBJ2-7,TRBV5-5,TRBD2,many,CASSGGSGSSLDEQYF,TGTGCCAGCAGCGGTGGTAGCGGGAGTTCTCTGGACGAGCAGTACTTC
TRBJ2-6,TRBV7-6,TRBD2,NA,CASSPLGLVTGANVLTF,TGTGCCAGCAGCCCCCTGGGACTAGTTACAGGGGCCAACGTCCTGACTTTC
TRBJ1-1,TRBV5-4,TRBD1,few,CASRGSGTANTEAFF,TGTGCCAGCAGGGGGTCCGGGACAGCGAACACTGAAGCTTTCTTT
TRBJ1-6,TRBV12-3/TRBV12-4,NA,many,CASSFVLADLYNSPLHF,TGTGCCAGCAGTTTTGTGTTGGCGGATCTTTATAATTCACCCCTCCACTTT
TRBJ2-4,TRBV19,TRBD2,NA,CASSAPGLAGLAKNIQYF,TGTGCCAGTTCGGCTCCAGGACTAGCGGGTCTAGCCAAAAACATTCAGTACTTC
TRBJ2-1,TRBV7-3,TRBD2,NA,CASSYLAGGLNEQFF,TGTGCCAGCAGCTACCTAGCGGGAGGGCTAAATGAGCAGTTCTTC
TRBJ2-5,TRBV20-1,NA,NA,CSARAGGNQETQYF,TGCAGTGCTAGAGCAGGGGGGAACCAAGAGACCCAGTACTTC
TRBJ1-1,TRBV11-2,NA,NA,CAGSFGLGRTVEAFF,TGTGCCGGCAGCTTCGGCCTAGGCAGGACGGTTGAAGCTTTCTTT
TRBJ1-5,TRBV2,NA,many,CASKQQGHSNQPQHF,TGTGCCAGCAAACAACAGGGACATAGCAATCAGCCCCAGCATTTT
TRBJ1-5,TRBV19,NA,many,CATTGSLNQPQHF,TGTGCCACCACAGGGTCGCTTAATCAGCCCCAGCATTTT
TRBJ1-1,TRBV30,NA,NA,CAKVDGVGGPSEAFF,TGTGCCAAGGTCGACGGTGTGGGGGGTCCGAGTGAAGCTTTCTTT
TRBJ2-7,TRBV5-6,NA,many,CASSLEGHEQYF,TGTGCCAGCAGCTTGGAGGGTCACGAGCAGTACTTC
TRBJ2-2,TRBV29-1,NA,once,CSVAGVTGELFF,TGCAGCGTTGCAGGCGTCACCGGGGAGCTGTTTTTT
TRBJ1-2,TRBV19,NA,NA,CASKGERSGNTF,TGTGCCAGTAAGGGGGAACGCTCTGGAAACACCTTC
TRBJ2-5,TRBV7-8,TRBD1,many,CASRQGQGLKIETQYF,TGTGCCAGCAGACAGGGACAGGGTCTAAAAATAGAGACCCAGTACTTC
TRBJ1-3,TRBV24-1,NA,NA,CATSAAGHSGNTIYF,TGTGCCACCAGTGCCGCGGGACACTCTGGAAACACCATATATTTT
TRBJ1-1,TRBV4-3,NA,NA,CASSPTSRTEAFF,TGCGCCAGCAGCCCCACCTCGCGCACTGAAGCTTTCTTT
TRBJ2-7,TRBV13,NA,many,CASSLAQHPSYEQYF,TGTGCCAGCAGCTTAGCCCAACACCCCTCCTACGAGCAGTACTTC
TRBJ2-3,TRBV6-5,NA,many,CASSYAESSTDTQYF,TGTGCCAGCAGTTACGCGGAGTCTAGCACAGATACGCAGTATTTT
TRBJ2-7,TRBV18,NA,many,CASSPAIGNEQYF,TGTGCCAGCTCACCTGCCATCGGGAACGAGCAGTACTTC
TRBJ2-2,TRBV11-2,TRBD1,many,CASSLNPGTGRFTGELFF,TGTGCCAGCAGCTTAAACCCCGGGACAGGGAGGTTCACCGGGGAGCTGTTTTTT
TRBJ2-2,TRBV12-5,NA,NA,CASGFSLGMVTGELFF,TGTGCTAGTGGTTTCTCCCTTGGGATGGTCACCGGGGAGCTGTTTTTT
TRBJ2-1,TRBV9,TRBD2,many,CASSVGLAGYEQSF,TGTGCCAGCAGCGTCGGACTAGCGGGATATGAGCAGTCCTTC
TRBJ2-6,TRBV7-2,NA,NA,CASSLGGGGANVLTF,TGTGCCAGCAGCTTAGGGGGTGGAGGGGCCAACGTCCTGACTTTC
TRBJ1-5,TRBV20-1,NA,many,CSAVRDSNQPQHF,TGCAGTGCTGTAAGGGATAGCAATCAGCCCCAGCATTTT
TRBJ2-2,TRBV20-1,TRBD2,many,CSVAGPTGELFF,TGCAGTGTAGCGGGGCCTACCGGGGAGCTGTTTTTT
TRBJ2-1,TRBV4-1,NA,few,CASSQVDMGLTYNEQFF,TGCGCCAGCAGCCAAGTTGACATGGGGTTGACCTACAATGAGCAGTTCTTC
TRBJ2-7,TRBV2,NA,NA,CASNGTASYLSF,TGTGCCAGCAACGGGACCGCTTCGTACCTGTCCTTC
TRBJ2-1,TRBV18,TRBD2,NA,CASSRVAGNEQFF,TGTGCCAGCTCACGCGTAGCGGGAAATGAGCAGTTCTTC
TRBJ2-5,TRBV9,NA,many,CASSPVGETQYF,TGTGCCAGCAGCCCGGTCGGAGAGACCCAGTACTTC
TRBJ1-1,TRBV18,NA,NA,CASSLRGSNTEAFF,TGTGCCAGCTCGCTCCGGGGTTCCAACACTGAAGCTTTCTTT
TRBJ2-1,TRBV11-2,NA,many,CASSLDGVAYNEQFF,TGTGCCAGCAGCTTAGATGGAGTAGCCTACAATGAGCAGTTCTTC
TRBJ1-5,TRBV10-3,NA,many,CATRPGVAQPQHF,TGTGCCACCCGGCCCGGGGTAGCTCAGCCCCAGCATTTT
TRBJ1-1,TRBV27,TRBD1,NA,CASSFRQGAAEAFF,TGTGCCAGCAGTTTCAGACAGGGGGCGGCTGAAGCTTTCTTT
TRBJ2-3,TRBV5-1,NA,NA,CASSRLEGNEQYF,TGCGCCAGCAGCAGACTAGAGGGAAATGAGCAGTATTTT